This T cell receptor (beta chain) emerged from a study of T cells of healthy individuals (dated by TCRdb to the late 2010s). This clonotype was found once. Its recognized antigen is unknown. The input lacks base qualities; no much larger clone sits a single base away. A lone read is weak support. V has 10 bases trimmed and J has 8 bases trimmed; junction bases matching no gene number 8. Sequences SNHLY (CDR1) and FYNNEI (CDR2) are obtained from the germline V gene. Reading from cysteine to phenylalanine, the CDR3 counts 12 amino acids. Left in the record is the CDR3 DNA by itself, 36 bases read in frame from the first base. Library preparation employed 5' RACE. Sequencing relied on an Illumina MiSeq. TCRdb took the public reads, trimmed them with fastp at Q25, ran MiXCR for clone calling and kept in-frame beta chains. CDR3 protein duplicates are merged, each entry listing the most common genes and DNA. Across this sample there are 55,000 to 65,000 distinct CDR3 sequences, with around 15% seen only once. Together, the top ten hold around 4.7% of the sample.

The clonotype originates from a human donor in good health. This receptor chain uses TRBV2 and TRBJ1-2; 9 middle bases align to TRBD1. The encoded CDR3 is CATGQGIDGYTF. The nucleotides read TGTGCCACCGGACAGGGGATCGACGGCTACACCTTC.